This entry is about one T cell receptor beta chain. With V trimmed by 5 bases and J by 4 bases, 5 bases remained unmatched. The CDR3 is 14 residues long. Germline V gene lookup returns CDR1 KGHSH and CDR2 LQKENI. The sample is drawn from a study of blood T cell repertoires in COVID-19. Profiling relied on immunoSEQ multiplex PCR, and the TCRdb table lists in-frame clones only, not all of them. The sample contains under 250,000 clones, around four fifths of which appear only once. The sequencing sample was made of PBMCs or T cells enriched from blood (not recorded which). The sequence was obtained from a woman in her thirties or forties who had been exposed to COVID-19. The chain uses TRBV18 and TRBJ1-2; 9 nucleotides match TRBD1. The CDR3 DNA follows: TGTGCCAGCTCATCGGACAGGGGAGGCTATGGCTACACCTTC. It codes for CASSSDRGGYGYTF.